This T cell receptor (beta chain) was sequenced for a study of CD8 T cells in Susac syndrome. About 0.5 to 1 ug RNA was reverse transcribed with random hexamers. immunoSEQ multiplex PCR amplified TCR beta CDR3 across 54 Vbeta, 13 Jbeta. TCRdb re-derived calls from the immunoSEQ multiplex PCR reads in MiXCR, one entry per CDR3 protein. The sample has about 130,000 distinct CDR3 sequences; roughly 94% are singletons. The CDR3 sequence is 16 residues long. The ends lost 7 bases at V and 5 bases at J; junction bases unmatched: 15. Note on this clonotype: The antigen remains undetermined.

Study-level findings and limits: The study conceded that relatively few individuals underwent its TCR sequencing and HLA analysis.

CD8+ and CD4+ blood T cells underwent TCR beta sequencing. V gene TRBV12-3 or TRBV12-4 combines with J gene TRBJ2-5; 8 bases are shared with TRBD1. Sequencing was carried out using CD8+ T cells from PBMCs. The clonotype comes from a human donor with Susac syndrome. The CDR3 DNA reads TGTGCCAGCACCCCCGCATTGACAGGGGTCGGGGAGACCCAGTACTTC. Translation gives CASTPALTGVGETQYF.